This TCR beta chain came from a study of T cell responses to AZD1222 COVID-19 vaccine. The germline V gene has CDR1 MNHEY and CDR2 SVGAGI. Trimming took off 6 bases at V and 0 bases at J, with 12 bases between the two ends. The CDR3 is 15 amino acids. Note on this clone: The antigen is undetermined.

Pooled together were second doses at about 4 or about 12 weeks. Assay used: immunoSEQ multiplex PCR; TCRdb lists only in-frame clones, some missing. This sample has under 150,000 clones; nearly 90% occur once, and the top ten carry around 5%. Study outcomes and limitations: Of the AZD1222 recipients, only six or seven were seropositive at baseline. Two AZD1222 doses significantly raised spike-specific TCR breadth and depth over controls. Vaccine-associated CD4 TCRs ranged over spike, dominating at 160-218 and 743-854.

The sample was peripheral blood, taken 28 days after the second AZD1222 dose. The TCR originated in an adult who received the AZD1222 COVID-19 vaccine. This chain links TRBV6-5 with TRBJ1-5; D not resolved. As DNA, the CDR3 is TGTGCCAGCAGAGTTCAAATTTATAGCAATCAGCCCCAGCATTTT. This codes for CASRVQIYSNQPQHF.